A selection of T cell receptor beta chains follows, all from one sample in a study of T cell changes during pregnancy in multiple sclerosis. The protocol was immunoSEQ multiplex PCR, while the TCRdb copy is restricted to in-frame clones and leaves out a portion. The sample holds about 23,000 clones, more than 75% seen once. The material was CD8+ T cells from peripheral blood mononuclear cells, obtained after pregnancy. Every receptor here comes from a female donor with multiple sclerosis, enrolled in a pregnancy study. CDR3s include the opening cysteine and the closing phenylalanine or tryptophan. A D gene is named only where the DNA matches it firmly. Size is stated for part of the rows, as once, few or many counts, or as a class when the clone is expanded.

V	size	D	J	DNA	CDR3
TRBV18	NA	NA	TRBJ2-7	TGTGCCAGCTCACCAGAGAGGATCGCTAGCTCCTACGAGCAGTACTTC	CASSPERIASSYEQYF
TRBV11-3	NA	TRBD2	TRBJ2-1	TGTGCCAGCAGCGACGAGACTAGCGGGAGATTCAATGAGCAGTTCTTC	CASSDETSGRFNEQFF
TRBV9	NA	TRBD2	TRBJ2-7	TGTGCCAGCGCCCCAGGGGGAGGGGGACTAGCGGCCTACGAGCAGTACTTC	CASAPGGGGLAAYEQYF
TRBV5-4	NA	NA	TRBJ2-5	TGTGCCAGCAGCTTGCGAACACCTCAACTACAAGAGACCCAGTACTTC	CASSLRTPQLQETQYF
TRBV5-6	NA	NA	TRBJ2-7	TGTGCCAGCAGCTTGGGGATGCAGGGTACTTTCCACGAGCAGTACTTC	CASSLGMQGTFHEQYF
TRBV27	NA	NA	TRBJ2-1	TGTGCCAGCAGTTTACAGGGAGGCAGTTACAATGAGCAGTTCTTC	CASSLQGGSYNEQFF
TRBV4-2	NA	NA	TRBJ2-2	TGTGCCAGCAGCCAACCTCTCGGGAGGAACACCGGGGAGCTGTTTTTT	CASSQPLGRNTGELFF
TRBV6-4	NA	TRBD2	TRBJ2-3	TGTGCCAGCAGTGAGGTTGCGGCGGGAGAAGCAGATACGCAGTATTTT	CASSEVAAGEADTQYF
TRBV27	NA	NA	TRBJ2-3	TGTGCCAGCAGTTTTTTGGCGGGATCTCTCACAGATACGCAGTATTTT	CASSFLAGSLTDTQYF
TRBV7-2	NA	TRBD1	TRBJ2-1	TGTGCCAGCAGCCTCAGGGGGAGCTCCTACAATGAGCAGTTCTTC	CASSLRGSSYNEQFF
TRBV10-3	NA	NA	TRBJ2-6	TGTGCCATCAGTGAGAGTCCTATTTCTGGGGCCAACGTCCTGACTTTC	CAISESPISGANVLTF
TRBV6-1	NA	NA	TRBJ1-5	TGTGCCACCGATGAGGGGGTGAGGCCCCAGCATTTT	CATDEGVRPQHF
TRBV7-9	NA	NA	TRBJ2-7	NA	CASSFLWTAYYEQYF
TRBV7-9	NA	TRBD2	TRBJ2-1	TGTGCCAGCAGCTCCGGACTAGCGGAATACAATGAGCAGTTCTTC	CASSSGLAEYNEQFF
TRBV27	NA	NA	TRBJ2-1	TGTGCCAGCAGTTTTAACGGGGGGCATAATGAGCAGTTCTTC	CASSFNGGHNEQFF
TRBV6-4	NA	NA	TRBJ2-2	TGTGCCAGCAGTGACTCGGGAGACACCGGGGAGCTGTTTTTT	CASSDSGDTGELFF
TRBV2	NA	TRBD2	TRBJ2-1	TGTGCCAGCAGTGTGAGTCCCGGGACTAGCGGGACATACAATGAGCAGTTCTTC	CASSVSPGTSGTYNEQFF
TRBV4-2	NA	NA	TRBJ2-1	TGTGCCAGCAGCCAGGGACAACCAAACTACAATGAGCAGTTCTTC	CASSQGQPNYNEQFF
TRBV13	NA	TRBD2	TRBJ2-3	TGTGCCAGCACCCAGGAGACTAGCGGGAGGGTCGGTGGGGCAGATACGCAGTATTTT	CASTQETSGRVGGADTQYF
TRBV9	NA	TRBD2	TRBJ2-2	TGTGCCAGCAGCGTAGATCATTTAGCGGGGGTCACCGGGGAGCTGTTTTTT	CASSVDHLAGVTGELFF
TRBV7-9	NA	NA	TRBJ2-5	TGTGCCAGCAGCTTAGTTCTAGGGGGAAGGGGCGAAGAGACCCAGTACTTC	CASSLVLGGRGEETQYF
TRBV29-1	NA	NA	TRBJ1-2	TGCAGCGTTGAATCAGGGGCCGGAGGCTACACCTTC	CSVESGAGGYTF
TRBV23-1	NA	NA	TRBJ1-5	TGCGCCAGCAGTCGAGTCCTTAGCAATCAGCCCCAGCATTTT	CASSRVLSNQPQHF
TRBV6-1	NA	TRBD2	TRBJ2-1	TGTGCCAGCAGCGATCTAGCGGGAGTAGCGAATGAGCAGTTCTTC	CASSDLAGVANEQFF
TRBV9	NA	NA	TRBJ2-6	TGTGCCAGCAGCGTAAGGACGGGGAGCTCTGGGGCCAACGTCCTGACTTTC	CASSVRTGSSGANVLTF
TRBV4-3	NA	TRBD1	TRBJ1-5	TGCGCCAGCAGCCAGGGACAGTATGGCAATCAGCCCCAGCATTTT	CASSQGQYGNQPQHF
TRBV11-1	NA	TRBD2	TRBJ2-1	TGTGCCAGCAGCAGACAGGGACTAGCGGGCAATGAGCAGTTCTTC	CASSRQGLAGNEQFF
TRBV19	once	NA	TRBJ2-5	TGTGCCAGTAGTGCCCCCGGGAGTCAGGGAAGAGAGACCCAGTACTTC	CASSAPGSQGRETQYF
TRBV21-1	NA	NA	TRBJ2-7	TGTGCCAGCGAAAGGACAGGGGGCGTCCCAGTCTACGAGCAGTACTTC	CASERTGGVPVYEQYF
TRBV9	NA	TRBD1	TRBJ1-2	TGTGCCAGCAGCGATATGACAGGGGGGAGCTATGGCTACACCTTC	CASSDMTGGSYGYTF
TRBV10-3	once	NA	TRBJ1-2	TGTGCCATCAGACTCGATTGGGGCTACACCTTC	CAIRLDWGYTF
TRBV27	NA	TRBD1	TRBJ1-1	TGTGCCAGCAGGACAGGGGTTAACACTGAAGCTTTCTTT	CASRTGVNTEAFF
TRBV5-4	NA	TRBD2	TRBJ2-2	TGTGCCAGCAGCTCCGGGACTAATATACCCGGGGAGCTGTTTTTT	CASSSGTNIPGELFF
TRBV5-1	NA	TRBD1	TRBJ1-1	TGCGCCAGTAGTCACAGGGGAGTAACAGTGAACACTGAAGCTTTCTTT	CASSHRGVTVNTEAFF
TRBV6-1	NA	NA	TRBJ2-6	TGTGCCAGCAGTGAATCGGGCTCTGGGGCCAACGTCCTGACTTTC	CASSESGSGANVLTF
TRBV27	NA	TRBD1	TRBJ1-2	TGTGCCAGCAGTCTAAGGACAGGGGGCTATGGCTACACCTTC	CASSLRTGGYGYTF
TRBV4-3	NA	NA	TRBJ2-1	TGCGCCAGCAGCCCCCATGGGCGGCAGGGGTTAGGCAATGAGCAGTTCTTC	CASSPHGRQGLGNEQFF
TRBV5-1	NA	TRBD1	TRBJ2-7	TGCGCCAGCAGCCCAGGGGACAGCTCCTACGAGCAGTACTTC	CASSPGDSSYEQYF
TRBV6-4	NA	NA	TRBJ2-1	TGTGCCAGCAGTGACTCGGAGCAGAATGAGCAGTTCTTC	CASSDSEQNEQFF
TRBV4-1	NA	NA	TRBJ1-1	TGCGCCAGCAGCCAAACCACTCAGGCCTCAAACACTGAAGCTTTCTTT	CASSQTTQASNTEAFF
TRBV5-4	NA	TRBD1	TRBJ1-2	TGTGCCAGCAGCTTGATCGCCGGCACAGGGGGCGTGAGGATCTATGGCTACACCTTC	CASSLIAGTGGVRIYGYTF
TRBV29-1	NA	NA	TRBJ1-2	TGCAGCGTGGGTCAGGAAGGCTATGGCTACACCTTC	CSVGQEGYGYTF
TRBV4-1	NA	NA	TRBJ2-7	TGCGCCAGCAGCCAAGATTGGAGGGATGAGAGCGAGCAGTACTTC	CASSQDWRDESEQYF
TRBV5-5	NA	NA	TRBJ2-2	TGTGCCAGCAGCTTAACAGGGATGTCCGGGGAGCTGTTTTTT	CASSLTGMSGELFF
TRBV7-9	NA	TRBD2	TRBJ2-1	TGTGCCAGCAGCCCCATGACTAGCGGGAGGGCCTACAATGAGCAGTTCTTC	CASSPMTSGRAYNEQFF
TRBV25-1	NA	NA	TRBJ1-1	TGTGCCAGCAGTGGAACAGCGAACACTGAAGCTTTCTTT	CASSGTANTEAFF
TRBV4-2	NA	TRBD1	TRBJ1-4	TGTGCCAGCAGCCAAGGGAGGACAGGGTTAGATGAAAAACTGTTTTTT	CASSQGRTGLDEKLFF
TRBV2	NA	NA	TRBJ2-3	TGTGCCAGCGTATCTGCGGATACGCAGTATTTT	CASVSADTQYF
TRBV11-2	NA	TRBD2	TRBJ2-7	TGTGCCAGCAGCTCCGGAGCGGGAACCGCCTACGAGCAGTACTTC	CASSSGAGTAYEQYF
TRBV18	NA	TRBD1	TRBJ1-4	TGTGCCAGCTCACACCCCACGGACCCAGGGGGTGAAAAACTGTTTTTT	CASSHPTDPGGEKLFF
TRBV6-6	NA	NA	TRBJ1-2	TGTGCCAGCAGCCCACGACGGGTAGCTAACTATGGCTACACCTTC	CASSPRRVANYGYTF
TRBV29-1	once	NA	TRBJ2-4	TGCAGCGTCACCAAACAAGCCAAAAACATTCAGTACTTC	CSVTKQAKNIQYF
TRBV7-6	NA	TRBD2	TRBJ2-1	TGTGCCAGCAGCTTATCTAGCGGGGAGTCCAATGAGCAGTTCTTC	CASSLSSGESNEQFF
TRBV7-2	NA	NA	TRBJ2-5	TGTGCCAGCAGCTTAAGTCAGCAAGAGACCCAGTACTTC	CASSLSQQETQYF